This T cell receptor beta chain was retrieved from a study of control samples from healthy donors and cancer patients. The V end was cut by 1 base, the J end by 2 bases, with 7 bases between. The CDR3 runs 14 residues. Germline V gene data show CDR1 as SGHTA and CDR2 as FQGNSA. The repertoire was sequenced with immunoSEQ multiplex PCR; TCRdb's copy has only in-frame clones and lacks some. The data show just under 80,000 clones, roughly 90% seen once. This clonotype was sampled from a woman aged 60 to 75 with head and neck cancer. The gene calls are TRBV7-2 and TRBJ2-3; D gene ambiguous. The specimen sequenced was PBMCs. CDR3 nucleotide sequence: TGTGCCAGCAGCTTAGGTGCTACCACAGATACGCAGTATTTT. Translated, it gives CASSLGATTDTQYF.